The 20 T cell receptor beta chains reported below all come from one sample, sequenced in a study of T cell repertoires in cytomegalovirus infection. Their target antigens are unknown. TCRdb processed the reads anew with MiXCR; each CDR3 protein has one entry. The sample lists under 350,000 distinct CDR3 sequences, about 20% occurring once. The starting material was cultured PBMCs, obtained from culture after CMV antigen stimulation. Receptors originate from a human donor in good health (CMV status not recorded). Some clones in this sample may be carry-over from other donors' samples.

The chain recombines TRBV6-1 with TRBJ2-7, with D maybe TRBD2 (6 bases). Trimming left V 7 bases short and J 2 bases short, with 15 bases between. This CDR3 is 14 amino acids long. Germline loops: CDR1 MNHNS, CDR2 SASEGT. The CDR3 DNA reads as TGTGCCAGCACACTAGCAAGATTAACCTACGAGCAGTACTTC. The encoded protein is CASTLARLTYEQYF.

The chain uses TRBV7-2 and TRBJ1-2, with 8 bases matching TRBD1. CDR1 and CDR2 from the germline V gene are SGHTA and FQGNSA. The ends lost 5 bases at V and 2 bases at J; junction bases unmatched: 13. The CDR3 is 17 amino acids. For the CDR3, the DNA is TGTGCCAGCAGCACAAGGCGGGGACAGGCGGGCAACTATGGCTACACCTTC. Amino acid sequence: CASSTRRGQAGNYGYTF.

The CDR3 here is CSARSLWTQYF. DNA of the CDR3: TGCAGTGCTAGGTCGCTGTGGACCCAGTACTTC. The chain couples TRBV20-1 to TRBJ2-5; D gene uncertain. Trimming removed 3 bases from V and 7 bases from J, with 9 bases in between. The CDR3 has 11 residues. CDR1 and CDR2 from the germline V gene are DFQATT and SNEGSKA (reference sequence).

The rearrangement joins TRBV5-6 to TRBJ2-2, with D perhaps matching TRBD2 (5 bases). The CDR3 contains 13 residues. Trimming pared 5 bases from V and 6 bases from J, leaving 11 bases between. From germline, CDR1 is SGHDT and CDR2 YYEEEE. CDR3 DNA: TGTGCCAGCAGACGGACTCGCGCCGGGGAGCTGTTTTTT. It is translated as CASRRTRAGELFF.

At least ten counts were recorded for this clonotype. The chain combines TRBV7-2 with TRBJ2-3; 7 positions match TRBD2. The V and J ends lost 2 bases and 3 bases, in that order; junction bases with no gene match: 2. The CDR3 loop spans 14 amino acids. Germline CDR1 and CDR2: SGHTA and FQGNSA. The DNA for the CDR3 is TGTGCCAGCAGCTTAAGAGCGGGAACAGATACGCAGTATTTT. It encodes CASSLRAGTDTQYF. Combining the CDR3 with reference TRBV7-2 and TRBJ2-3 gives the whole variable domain GAGVSQSPSNKVTEKGKDVELRCDPISGHTALYWYRQSLGQGLEFLIYFQGNSAPDKSGLPSDRFSAERTGGSVSTLTIQRTQQEDSAVYLCASSLRAGTDTQYFGPGTRLTVL.

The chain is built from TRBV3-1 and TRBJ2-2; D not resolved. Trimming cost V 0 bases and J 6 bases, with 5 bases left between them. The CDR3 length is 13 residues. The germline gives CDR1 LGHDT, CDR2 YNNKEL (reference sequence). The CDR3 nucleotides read TGTGCCAGCAGCCAAGATCCATCCGGGGAGCTGTTTTTT. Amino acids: CASSQDPSGELFF.

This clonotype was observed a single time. The CDR3 bases are TGTGCCAGCAGTGGACACCCCAGACAGAACACTGAAGCTTTCTTT. Translation: CASSGHPRQNTEAFF. This chain joins TRBV6-6 and TRBJ1-1; a weak D match, TRBD1 (5 bases). The CDR3 is 15 residues long. In germline, CDR1 is MNHNY, CDR2 SVGAGI (reference sequence). Deletions cut 5 bases from V and 1 base from J, with 14 bases between.

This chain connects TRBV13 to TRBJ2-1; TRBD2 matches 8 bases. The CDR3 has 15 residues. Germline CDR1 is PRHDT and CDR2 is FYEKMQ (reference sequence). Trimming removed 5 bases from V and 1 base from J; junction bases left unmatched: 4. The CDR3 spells CASSKLAVSYNEQFF. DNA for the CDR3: TGTGCCAGCAGCAAACTAGCGGTATCCTACAATGAGCAGTTCTTC.

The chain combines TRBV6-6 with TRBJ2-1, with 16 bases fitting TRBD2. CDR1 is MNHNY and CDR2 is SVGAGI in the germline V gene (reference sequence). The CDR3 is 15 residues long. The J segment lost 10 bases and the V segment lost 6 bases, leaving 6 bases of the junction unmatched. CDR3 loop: CASRGTSGRAGEQFF. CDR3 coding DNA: TGTGCCAGCAGGGGGACTAGCGGGAGGGCCGGGGAGCAGTTCTTC.

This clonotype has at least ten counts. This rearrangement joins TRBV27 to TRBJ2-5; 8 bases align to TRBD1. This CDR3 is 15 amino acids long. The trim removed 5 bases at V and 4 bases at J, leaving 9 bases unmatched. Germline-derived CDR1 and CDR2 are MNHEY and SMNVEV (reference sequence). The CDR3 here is CASSRDRGWAETQYF. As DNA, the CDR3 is TGTGCCAGCAGTCGCGACAGGGGATGGGCAGAGACCCAGTACTTC.

The DNA of the CDR3 is TGTGCCAGCAGTGTAAAGTCCACGGCATTTTCCGAGCAGTACGTC. It specifies CASSVKSTAFSEQYV. V gene TRBV27 combines with J gene TRBJ2-7, with D hard to call. The V end was cut by 5 bases, the J end by 6 bases, with 20 bases between. The CDR3 is made up of 15 amino acids. Germline assignment: CDR1 MNHEY and CDR2 SMNVEV (reference sequence).

CDR3 residues: CASSLRRRLSTDTQYF. In nucleotides, the CDR3 is TGTGCCAGCAGTTTAAGGCGGAGGCTTAGCACAGATACGCAGTATTTT. The chain is built from TRBV27 and TRBJ2-3, with D perhaps matching TRBD2 (5 bases). V was clipped by 2 bases and J by 0 bases, with 12 bases between them. CDR3 length: 16 residues. CDR1 is MNHEY and CDR2 is SMNVEV in the germline V gene (reference sequence).

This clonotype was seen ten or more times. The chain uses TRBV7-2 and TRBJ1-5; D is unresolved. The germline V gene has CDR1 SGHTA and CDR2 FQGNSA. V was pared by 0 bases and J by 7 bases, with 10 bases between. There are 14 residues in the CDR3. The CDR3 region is CASSLALERQPQHF. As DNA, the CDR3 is TGTGCCAGCAGCTTAGCGCTCGAGAGGCAGCCCCAGCATTTT.

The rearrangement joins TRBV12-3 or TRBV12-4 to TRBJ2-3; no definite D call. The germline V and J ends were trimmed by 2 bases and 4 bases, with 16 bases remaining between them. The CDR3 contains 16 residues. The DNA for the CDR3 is TGTGCCAGCAGTTTATTCGGACCCGGCTTCGCAGATACGCAGTATTTT. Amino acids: CASSLFGPGFADTQYF.

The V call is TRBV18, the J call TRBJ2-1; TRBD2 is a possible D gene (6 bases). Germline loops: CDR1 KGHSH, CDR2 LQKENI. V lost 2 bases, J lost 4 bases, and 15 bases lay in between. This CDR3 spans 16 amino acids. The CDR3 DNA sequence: TGTGCCAGCTCACCAAGAACCGGGAGTACGTACAATGAGCAGTTCTTC. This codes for CASSPRTGSTYNEQFF.

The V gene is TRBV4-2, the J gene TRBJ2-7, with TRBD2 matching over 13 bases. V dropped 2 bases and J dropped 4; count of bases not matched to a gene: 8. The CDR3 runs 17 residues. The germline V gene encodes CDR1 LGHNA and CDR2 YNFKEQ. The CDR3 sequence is CASSQPRTSGSSYEQYF. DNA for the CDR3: TGTGCCAGCAGCCAACCCCGGACTAGCGGGAGTTCGTACGAGCAGTACTTC.

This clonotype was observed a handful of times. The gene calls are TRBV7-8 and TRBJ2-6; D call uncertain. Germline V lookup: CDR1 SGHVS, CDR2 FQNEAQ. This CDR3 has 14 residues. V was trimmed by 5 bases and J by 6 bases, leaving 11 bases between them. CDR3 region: CASSASLEANVLTF. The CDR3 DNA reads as TGTGCCAGCAGCGCCTCTCTGGAGGCCAACGTCCTGACTTTC.

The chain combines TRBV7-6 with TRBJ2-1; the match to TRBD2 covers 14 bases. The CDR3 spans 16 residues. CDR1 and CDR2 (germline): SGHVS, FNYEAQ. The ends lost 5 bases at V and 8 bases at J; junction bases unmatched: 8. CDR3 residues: CASSATSGRAGDEQFF. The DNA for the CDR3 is TGTGCCAGCAGCGCGACTAGCGGGAGGGCCGGCGATGAGCAGTTCTTC.

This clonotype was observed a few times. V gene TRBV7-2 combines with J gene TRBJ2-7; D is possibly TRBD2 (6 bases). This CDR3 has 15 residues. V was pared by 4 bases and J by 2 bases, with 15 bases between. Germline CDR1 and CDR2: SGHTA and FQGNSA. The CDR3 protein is CASSSGPGVAYEQYV. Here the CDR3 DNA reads TGTGCCAGCAGCTCAGGTCCGGGAGTAGCCTACGAGCAGTACGTC.

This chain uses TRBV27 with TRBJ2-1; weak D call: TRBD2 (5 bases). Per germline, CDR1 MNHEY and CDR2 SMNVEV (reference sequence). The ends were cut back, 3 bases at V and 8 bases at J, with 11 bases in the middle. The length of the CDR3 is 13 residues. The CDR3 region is CASSLRRFDEQFF. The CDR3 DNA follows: TGTGCCAGCAGTTTGCGGAGGTTTGATGAGCAGTTCTTC.